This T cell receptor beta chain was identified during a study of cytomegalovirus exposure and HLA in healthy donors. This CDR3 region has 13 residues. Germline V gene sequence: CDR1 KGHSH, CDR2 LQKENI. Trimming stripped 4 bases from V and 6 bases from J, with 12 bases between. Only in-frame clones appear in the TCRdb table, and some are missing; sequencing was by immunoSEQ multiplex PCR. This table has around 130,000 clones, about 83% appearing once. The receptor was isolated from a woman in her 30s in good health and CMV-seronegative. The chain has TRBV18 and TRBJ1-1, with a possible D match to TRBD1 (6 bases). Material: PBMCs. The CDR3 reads CASSRRDNPEAFF. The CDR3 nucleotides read TGTGCCAGCTCACGTCGGGACAATCCTGAAGCTTTCTTT.